Reported below is one T cell receptor (beta chain). Its antigen is currently unknown. The sample comes from a study of a mutant IDH1 vaccine in newly diagnosed glioma. As for the study in general: Patients arrived already treated with radiotherapy, temozolomide, or both, most having had both.

Indicated time point: week 5, during vaccination. A single vaccine dose contained 300 ug of mutant IDH1 20-mer peptide, and topical imiquimod was used with it. Some clones are missing from TCRdb's copy, which holds only in-frame ones; the method was immunoSEQ multiplex PCR. Here the sample spans 30,000 to 45,000 clones, roughly 92% being singletons. Germline assignment: CDR1 SNHLY and CDR2 FYNNEI. Trimming pared 9 bases from V and 0 bases from J, leaving 8 bases between. The CDR3 runs to 12 residues. Findings and caveats of the study: Evidence of vaccine-induced immune responses was documented in nearly 95% of patients.

The specimen was PBMCs, collected from a glioma patient whose treatment included an IDH1 peptide vaccine. V and J are TRBV2 and TRBJ1-2; perhaps TRBD1 as D (5 bases). The receptor comes from a man aged 50 to 59 with glioma. Here the CDR3 DNA reads TGTGCCAGGCGGGACTCTAACTATGGCTACACCTTC. The encoded protein is CARRDSNYGYTF.